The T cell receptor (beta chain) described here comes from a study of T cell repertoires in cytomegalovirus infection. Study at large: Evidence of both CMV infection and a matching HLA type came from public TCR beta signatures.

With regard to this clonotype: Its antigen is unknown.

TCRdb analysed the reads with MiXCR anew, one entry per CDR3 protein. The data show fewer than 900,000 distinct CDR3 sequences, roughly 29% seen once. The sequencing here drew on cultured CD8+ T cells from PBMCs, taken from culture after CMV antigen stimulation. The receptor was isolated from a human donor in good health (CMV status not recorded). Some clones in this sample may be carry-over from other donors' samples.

This CDR3 reads CASSLQLALDEQFF. The CDR3 DNA sequence: TGTGCCAGCAGCTTACAACTAGCGCTGGATGAGCAGTTCTTC. The rearrangement joins TRBV7-8 to TRBJ2-1; 7 bases map to TRBD2. The germline V gene has CDR1 SGHVS and CDR2 FQNEAQ. CDR3 length: 14 residues. The junction had 6 bases not matched to a gene; V was cut back by 2 bases and J by 8 bases.